Included here is one TCR beta chain sequence, with context. This sample was taken from a study of Graves' ophthalmopathy and Graves' hyperthyroidism. TCR beta CDR3 amplification used RNA transcripts. First-round RT-PCR used HTBI primers; second-round multiplex PCR followed. Each CDR3 protein gets one entry after TCRdb re-called the multiplex PCR reads with MiXCR. The data show about 370,000 distinct CDR3 sequences, with about 17% seen just once and roughly 2.3% held by the top ten. V was clipped by 4 bases and J by 1 base; unmatched bases: 4. CDR3 length equals 16 residues. Germline CDR1 reads MNHEY; CDR2 reads SMNVEV (reference sequence).

The sample consisted of peripheral blood. V and J are TRBV27 and TRBJ2-7; the match to TRBD2 covers 13 bases. This TCR was recovered from an adult woman with stable Graves' hyperthyroidism. The CDR3 protein is CASSWTSGSPSYEQYF. Written as DNA, the CDR3 is TGTGCCAGCAGTTGGACTAGCGGGAGCCCGTCCTACGAGCAGTACTTC.